The next 22 T cell receptor beta chains were all read from a single sample in a study of read filtering for tumor transcriptome and immune sequencing. From approximately 430 ng of RNA, a library with molecular barcoded alpha/delta and beta/gamma adaptors was made. MiXCR was run by TCRdb on the reads, yielding one entry per CDR3 protein. Of 50,000 to 65,000 distinct CDR3 sequences in the sample, about a fifth were seen once. The sequencing input was a population of CD138-negative cells sorted from bone marrow. Receptor source: a donor aged 40 or older with multiple myeloma.

The chain carries TRBV19 and TRBJ1-5; D not certain. Trimming left V 1 base short and J 4 bases short, with 2 bases between. Germline values: CDR1 LNHDA, CDR2 SQIVND (reference sequence). This CDR3 comprises 12 residues. The CDR3 here is CASSIGNQPQHF. Written as DNA, the CDR3 is TGTGCCAGTAGTATAGGAAATCAGCCCCAGCATTTT.

This clonotype has a count of ten or more. The chain joins TRBV6-5 to TRBJ2-1; TRBD1 is a possible D gene (6 bases). Germline-derived CDR1 and CDR2 are MNHEY and SVGAGI. The length of the CDR3 is 11 residues. Trimming stripped 6 bases from V and 8 bases from J, with 8 bases between. CDR3 residues: CASRGADEQFF. CDR3 bases: TGTGCCAGCAGGGGGGCTGATGAGCAGTTCTTC.

This clonotype came up many times. This rearrangement joins TRBV6-6 to TRBJ1-1, with 8 bases identical to TRBD1. The germline CDR1 and CDR2 sequences are MNHNY and SVGAGI (reference sequence). The length of the CDR3 is 13 residues. The J segment lost 4 bases and the V segment lost 6 bases, leaving 4 bases of the junction unmatched. CDR3 nucleotide sequence: TGTGCCAGCAGGGGGACAGGTAGCACTGAAGCTTTCTTT. Translating gives CASRGTGSTEAFF.

This clonotype was recorded many times. The chain has TRBV19 and TRBJ2-7; D remains ambiguous. This CDR3 comprises 12 residues. In germline, CDR1 is LNHDA, CDR2 SQIVND (reference sequence). Trimming pared 2 bases from V and 3 bases from J, leaving 5 bases between. CDR3 residues: CASSINSYEQYF. DNA for the CDR3: TGTGCCAGTAGTATAAACAGCTACGAGCAGTACTTC.

In its sample, this clonotype was seen many times. The V and J genes are TRBV6-5 and TRBJ2-5; D possibly matches TRBD1 or TRBD2 (6 bases each). Germline lookup yields CDR1 MNHEY and CDR2 SVGAGI. V was pared by 3 bases and J by 4 bases, with 12 bases between. CDR3 length: 14 residues. The CDR3 DNA sequence: TGTGCCAGCAGTTATGAGGGGGGCGGAGAGACCCAGTACTTC. This codes for CASSYEGGGETQYF.

By sample share, this clonotype is medium-sized. The V call is TRBV28, the J call TRBJ2-1; TRBD1 matches at 11 bases. The CDR3 is 17 amino acids. Germline CDR1 is MDHEN and CDR2 is SYDVKM. Unmatched junction bases numbered 8, after V lost 5 bases and J lost 2 bases. The CDR3 is CASSVAGTGGTYNEQFF. Here the CDR3 DNA reads TGTGCCAGCAGTGTTGCCGGGACAGGGGGGACCTACAATGAGCAGTTCTTC. Together with reference TRBV28 and TRBJ2-1, the CDR3 gives the full variable domain: DVKVTQSSRYLVKRTGEKVFLECVQDMDHENMFWYRQDPGLGLRLIYFSYDVKMKEKGDIPEGYSVSREKKERFSLILESASTNQTSMYLCASSVAGTGGTYNEQFFGPGTRLTVL.

This clonotype has a count of ten or more. The chain carries TRBV2 and TRBJ2-5; D is perhaps TRBD1 (5 bases). The CDR3 runs 14 residues. The V end lost 0 bases, the J end lost 4 bases, and 9 bases lay between the germline ends. Germline V gives CDR1 SNHLY, CDR2 FYNNEI. In nucleotides, the CDR3 is TGTGCCAGCAGTGAAGCAGCAGGGCCAGAGACCCAGTACTTC. The encoded protein is CASSEAAGPETQYF.

This clonotype was picked up many times. Compared with germline, one end of the junction differs, possibly owing to a read error. The V call is TRBV28, the J call TRBJ2-7, with TRBD1 as a possible D gene (5 bases). CDR1 is MDHEN, CDR2 SYDVKM, per germline. The CDR3 runs 17 residues. CDR3 nucleotides: TGTGCCAGCAGGTTATCCCCTGGGGCCTTGGGGTCCTACGAGCAGTACTTC. Its translation: CASRLSPGALGSYEQYF.

This clonotype was counted at least ten times. The gene calls are TRBV11-2 and TRBJ1-5; TRBD1 aligns across 8 bases. V dropped 3 bases and J dropped 4; count of bases not matched to a gene: 2. Germline V gene lookup returns CDR1 SGHAT and CDR2 FQNNGV. The CDR3 consists of 14 residues. In nucleotides, the CDR3 is TGTGCCAGCAGCTTCGGACAGGGTAATCAGCCCCAGCATTTT. This gives the protein CASSFGQGNQPQHF.

This clonotype was found many times. CDR3 coding DNA: TGCAGCGTTGGCAGACTAGCGGTAAGCTCCTACAATGAGCAGTTCTTC. Protein: CSVGRLAVSSYNEQFF. This rearrangement joins TRBV29-1 to TRBJ2-1; 9 positions match TRBD2. V lost 4 bases to trimming and J lost 0 bases; unmatched junction nucleotides: 7. This CDR3 is built from 16 residues. Germline CDR1 reads SQVTM; CDR2 reads ANQGSEA.

This clonotype was counted ten times or more. V and J are TRBV20-1 and TRBJ2-7; TRBD2 matches at 8 bases. The junction had 9 bases not matched to a gene; V was cut back by 2 bases and J by 6 bases. CDR1 is DFQATT and CDR2 is SNEGSKA in the germline V gene (reference sequence). The CDR3 extends over 14 amino acids. Here the CDR3 DNA reads TGCAGTGCTAGACCCTCTGGCGGGAGGAGCGAGCAGTACTTC. It yields the protein CSARPSGGRSEQYF.

This clonotype was seen a handful of times. V gene TRBV28 combines with J gene TRBJ1-5; D is possibly TRBD1 (5 bases). V dropped 8 bases and J dropped 1 base, with 15 bases sitting between them. CDR3 length equals 15 residues. Germline V gene sequence: CDR1 MDHEN, CDR2 SYDVKM. The CDR3 DNA reads TGTGCCAGCCAGGGTCGCGGAATAAGCAATCAGCCCCAGCATTTT. This codes for CASQGRGISNQPQHF.

Comment on this clonotype: A much larger clone lies a single base off, so this may be a read error. The CDR3: CASARRSNQPLHF. The CDR3 DNA sequence: TGTGCCAGCGCCCGACGGAGCAATCAGCCCCTGCATTTT. The rearrangement joins TRBV11-2 to TRBJ1-5; D gene uncertain. The germline gives CDR1 SGHAT, CDR2 FQNNGV. CDR3 size: 13 residues.

This sequence joins TRBV20-1 and TRBJ1-2, with a tentative D call TRBD1 (6 bases). This CDR3 comprises 13 residues. V lost 6 bases, J lost 5 bases, and 16 bases lay in between. Per the germline V gene, CDR1 is DFQATT and CDR2 is SNEGSKA (reference sequence). The CDR3: CSAPEGGGYGYTF. The CDR3 region has the DNA TGCAGTGCGCCGGAGGGAGGGGGATATGGCTACACCTTC.

This clonotype was picked up many times. The chain is built from TRBV6-5 and TRBJ2-7, with D possibly being TRBD1 (5 bases). This CDR3 contains 13 residues. Trimming removed 7 bases from V and 7 bases from J, with 17 bases in between. Germline V CDR1 and CDR2: MNHEY, SVGAGI. As DNA, the CDR3 is TGTGCCAGCATCCGACCAGGGTCCCAGGAGCAGTACTTC. It codes for CASIRPGSQEQYF.

This clonotype was seen repeatedly, ten times or more. The CDR3 nucleotides read TGCGCCAGCAGCTTGGAGGGGGAGGTCTACAATGAGCAGTTCTTC. This gives the protein CASSLEGEVYNEQFF. The chain is built from TRBV5-1 and TRBJ2-1; D is possibly TRBD1 or TRBD2 (6 bases each). Between the trimmed V and J ends, which lost 0 bases and 3 bases, there was a span of 10 bases. CDR1 and CDR2 (germline): SGHRS, YFSETQ. The CDR3 runs 15 residues.

At least ten counts were recorded for this clonotype. This chain connects TRBV5-6 to TRBJ1-1; D is ambiguous. The CDR3 runs 13 residues. The ends were cut back, 1 base at V and 1 base at J, with 5 bases in the middle. Germline lookup yields CDR1 SGHDT and CDR2 YYEEEE. Here the CDR3 reads CASSLYWNTEAFF. CDR3 DNA: TGTGCCAGCAGCTTGTATTGGAACACTGAAGCTTTCTTT.

The V gene is TRBV28, the J gene TRBJ1-2; a possible D gene is TRBD1 (5 bases). Germline-derived CDR1 and CDR2 are MDHEN and SYDVKM. This CDR3 is 14 amino acids long. V lost 5 bases to trimming and J lost 4 bases, with 14 bases between them. CDR3 DNA sequence: TGTGCCAGCAGTCAACCGGGACGCCTCTATGGCTACACCTTC. Amino acid sequence: CASSQPGRLYGYTF.

The sample holds many counts of this clonotype. The rearrangement links TRBV5-1 to TRBJ2-5; 11 bases align to TRBD2. CDR1 and CDR2 (germline): SGHRS, YFSETQ. The trim removed 0 bases at V and 1 base at J, leaving 5 bases unmatched. The CDR3 is made up of 17 amino acids. The CDR3 protein is CASSLGGLAGSQETQYF. The CDR3 DNA reads as TGCGCCAGCAGCTTGGGAGGACTAGCGGGCTCCCAAGAGACCCAGTACTTC.

At least ten counts were recorded for this clonotype. This chain uses TRBV6-5 with TRBJ2-7; D ambiguous. The CDR3 is made up of 18 amino acids. V was clipped by 2 bases and J by 2 bases, with 22 bases between them. Germline V CDR1 and CDR2: MNHEY, SVGAGI. CDR3: CASSYQSPGPRYTYEQYF. DNA for the CDR3: TGTGCCAGCAGTTACCAATCCCCAGGCCCTCGGTATACCTACGAGCAGTACTTC.

This clonotype was counted at least ten times. The chain recombines TRBV10-2 with TRBJ2-3, with D possibly being TRBD2 (5 bases). Trimming shortened V by 6 bases and J by 0 bases, and 13 bases separated the two germline ends. The CDR3 loop spans 15 amino acids. From germline, CDR1 is WSHSY and CDR2 SAAADI. CDR3 amino acids: CASRSPAASTDTQYF. The DNA of the CDR3 is TGCGCCAGCAGGAGTCCAGCGGCTAGCACAGATACGCAGTATTTT.

In the case of this clonotype: This may be a read error, as it is one base from a much larger clone. The J gene is TRBJ2-2, the V gene TRBV3-1; possibly TRBD2 for D (6 bases). Germline CDR1 reads LGHDT; CDR2 reads YNNKEL (reference sequence). V lost 11 bases and J lost 3, with 13 bases in between. The CDR3 has 13 amino acids. The DNA of the CDR3 is TGTGCCGCGTCTAGCGCGTACACCGGGGAGCTGTTTTTT. It is translated as CAASSAYTGELFF.